Below, 13 T cell receptor beta chains from the same sample are listed, as sequenced in a study of cytomegalovirus exposure and HLA in healthy donors. The study ran its PCR with 60 Vbeta and 13 Jbeta primers. The method was immunoSEQ multiplex PCR; TCRdb's version includes in-frame clones alone and lacks a portion of them. The top ten clones hold 1.5% to 2.5% of a sample with about 160,000 clones, around 84% of them seen once. Sequencing input: PBMCs. These receptors were collected from a man aged 18 to 35 in good health and CMV-seronegative.

Here the CDR3 DNA reads TGTGCCAGCAGCTTCGGACAAAGAACCTACAATGAGCAGTTCTTC. Its translation is CASSFGQRTYNEQFF. The V call is TRBV11-1, the J call TRBJ2-1; D may be TRBD1 (5 bases). The V gene's germline CDR1 is SGHAT and CDR2 FQDESV (reference sequence). The CDR3 loop spans 15 amino acids. V dropped 3 bases and J dropped 2 bases, with 11 bases sitting between them.

This clone was counted between two and nine times. This CDR3 reads CASSLAGRGSGSPGTDTQYF. The CDR3 nucleotides read TGTGCCAGCAGCTTAGCAGGGAGAGGTAGCGGGTCCCCGGGCACAGATACGCAGTATTTT. The chain has TRBV7-2 and TRBJ2-3; 7 nucleotides line up with TRBD2. This CDR3 has 20 amino acids. Germline loops: CDR1 SGHTA, CDR2 FQGNSA. V lost 0 bases and J lost 1; bases outside the gene matches: 16.

This chain uses TRBV28 with TRBJ2-1; TRBD2 is a possible D gene (5 bases). The CDR3 sequence is 12 residues long. The V and J ends lost 3 bases and 9 bases respectively, with 9 bases between them. From germline, CDR1 is MDHEN and CDR2 SYDVKM. CDR3 sequence: CASSFGGGEQFF. The CDR3 DNA follows: TGTGCCAGCAGTTTTGGAGGAGGTGAGCAGTTCTTC. The full variable domain, in which reference TRBV28 and TRBJ2-1 provide the parts outside the CDR3, is DVKVTQSSRYLVKRTGEKVFLECVQDMDHENMFWYRQDPGLGLRLIYFSYDVKMKEKGDIPEGYSVSREKKERFSLILESASTNQTSMYLCASSFGGGEQFFGPGTRLTVL.

The sample holds a few counts of this clone. The chain links TRBV6-6 to TRBJ1-1; no clear D. This CDR3 has 14 residues. Trimming took off 6 bases at V and 9 bases at J, with 20 bases between the two ends. Germline assignment: CDR1 MNHNY and CDR2 SVGAGI (reference sequence). The CDR3 here is CASSLPIEGVKAFF. Written as DNA, the CDR3 is TGTGCCAGCAGCCTTCCCATTGAGGGCGTTAAAGCTTTCTTT.

The rearrangement joins TRBV19 to TRBJ2-7, with 11 bases fitting TRBD1. Germline CDR1 and CDR2: LNHDA and SQIVND (reference sequence). The CDR3 contains 14 residues. Germline trimming cut 5 bases from V and 5 bases from J; bases unmatched to any gene: 5. The CDR3 DNA sequence: TGTGCCAGTAGTCCGGACAGGGGGCGAAACGAGCAGTACTTC. Translation: CASSPDRGRNEQYF.

The chain links TRBV5-6 to TRBJ2-7; TRBD1 matches at 9 bases. The CDR3 runs 15 residues. Per the germline V gene, CDR1 is SGHDT and CDR2 is YYEEEE. Germline trimming cut 0 bases from V and 4 bases from J; bases unmatched to any gene: 5. Here the CDR3 DNA reads TGTGCCAGCAGCTTGGCCCCGGGACAGGGTTACGAGCAGTACTTC. It is translated as CASSLAPGQGYEQYF.

With respect to this clone: This sample includes further DNA sequences coding for the same CDR3. The rearrangement links TRBV30 to TRBJ1-6; D gene ambiguous. The CDR3 loop spans 12 amino acids. Trimming stripped 2 bases from V and 9 bases from J, with 8 bases between. Germline lookup yields CDR1 GTSNPN and CDR2 SVGIG (reference sequence). The CDR3 coding sequence is TGTGCCTGGAGTCGGGAGGGTTCACCCCTCCACTTT. Amino acid sequence: CAWSREGSPLHF.

The chain has TRBV10-3 and TRBJ2-2, with D possibly TRBD2 on 5 matching bases. Trimming shortened V by 3 bases and J by 4 bases, and 18 bases separated the two germline ends. The CDR3 spans 17 residues. The germline CDR1 and CDR2 sequences are ENHRY and SYGVKD. DNA for the CDR3: TGTGCCATCAGTGATACCTTCACCCCGGGGTCCACCGGGGAGCTGTTTTTT. Translated: CAISDTFTPGSTGELFF.

The chain has TRBV19 and TRBJ1-4; the D is unclear. V was pared by 4 bases and J by 6 bases, with 15 bases between. This CDR3 comprises 15 residues. Germline CDR1 and CDR2: LNHDA and SQIVND (reference sequence). The CDR3 loop reads CASSNALAGDEKLFF. CDR3 in DNA: TGTGCCAGTAGTAACGCGCTGGCGGGAGATGAAAAACTGTTTTTT.

This chain connects TRBV9 to TRBJ2-2; D remains unclear. V shed 6 bases and J shed 5 bases, with 5 bases lying between them. Germline V gene data show CDR1 as SGDLS and CDR2 as YYNGEE. The CDR3 sequence is 11 residues long. Here the CDR3 reads CASTRTGELFF. The CDR3 bases are TGTGCCAGCACTAGGACCGGGGAGCTGTTTTTT.

The V and J genes are TRBV5-6 and TRBJ2-2; D not certain. The germline CDR1 and CDR2 sequences are SGHDT and YYEEEE. This CDR3 has 14 residues. V was pared by 0 bases and J by 3 bases, with 6 bases between. The CDR3 DNA reads TGTGCCAGCAGCTTGGACCCGGACACCGGGGAGCTGTTTTTT. It translates to CASSLDPDTGELFF.

This clone came up a few times. The V call is TRBV10-3, the J call TRBJ2-2; 13 bases agree with TRBD2. The CDR3 loop spans 16 amino acids. The trim removed 10 bases at V and 3 bases at J, leaving 8 bases unmatched. Germline V gene sequence: CDR1 ENHRY, CDR2 SYGVKD. This CDR3 reads CATSGTSGTYTGELFF. CDR3 bases: TGTGCCACCTCTGGGACTAGCGGGACTTACACCGGGGAGCTGTTTTTT.

The chain uses TRBV6-5 and TRBJ2-3; possible D gene TRBD1, 5 bases. CDR1 and CDR2 from the germline V gene are MNHEY and SVGAGI. The CDR3 is made up of 13 amino acids. Trimming shortened V by 5 bases and J by 5 bases, and 11 bases separated the two germline ends. The CDR3, as DNA: TGTGCCAGCAGTACATACCAGGGAGATACGCAGTATTTT. Translation gives CASSTYQGDTQYF.